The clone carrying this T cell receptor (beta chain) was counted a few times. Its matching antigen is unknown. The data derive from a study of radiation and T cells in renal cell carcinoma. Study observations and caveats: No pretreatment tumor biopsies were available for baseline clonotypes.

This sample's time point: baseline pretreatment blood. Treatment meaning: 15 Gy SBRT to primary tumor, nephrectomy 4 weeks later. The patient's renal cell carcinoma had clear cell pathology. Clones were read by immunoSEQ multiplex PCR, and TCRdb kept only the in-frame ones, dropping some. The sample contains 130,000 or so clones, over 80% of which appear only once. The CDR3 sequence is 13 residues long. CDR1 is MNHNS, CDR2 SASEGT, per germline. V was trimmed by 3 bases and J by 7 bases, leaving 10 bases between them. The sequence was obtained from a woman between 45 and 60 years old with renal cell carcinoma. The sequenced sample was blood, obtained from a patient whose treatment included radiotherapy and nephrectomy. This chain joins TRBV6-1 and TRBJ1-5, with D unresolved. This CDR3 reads CASSEGDEQPQHF. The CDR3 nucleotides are TGTGCCAGCAGTGAGGGTGACGAACAGCCCCAGCATTTT.